Shown below are 11 T cell receptor beta chains from a single sample sequenced in a study of Ad26.COV2.S vaccination and SARS-CoV-2 variants. Assay used: immunoSEQ multiplex PCR; TCRdb lists only in-frame clones, some missing. The sample lists just over 350,000 clones, approximately 84% occurring once. Treatment defined: some 19 received Ad26.COV2.S at low or high dose, single or two shots; roughly five received placebo; per-sample allocation not given. Day 63 after the first vaccine or placebo injection was the time point for sampling. Sequences were derived from peripheral blood, sampled in a trial of Ad26.COV2.S vaccine versus placebo. These receptors were taken from a person between 18 and 59 years old who received the Ad26.COV2.S COVID-19 vaccine or a placebo.

The chain has TRBV7-9 and TRBJ1-4; TRBD1 agrees at 8 bases. The J segment lost 4 bases and the V segment lost 5 bases, leaving 15 bases of the junction unmatched. The germline V gene encodes CDR1 SEHNR and CDR2 FQNEAQ (reference sequence). This CDR3 comprises 18 residues. CDR3: CASSPPILGQANNEKLFF. DNA for the CDR3: TGTGCCAGCAGCCCGCCTATCTTGGGACAGGCAAATAATGAAAAACTGTTTTTT.

This clone was counted once. The chain has TRBV13 and TRBJ1-1, with D possibly being TRBD1 (6 bases). Trimming removed 4 bases at V and 4 bases at J, with 13 bases between. Germline V CDR1 and CDR2: PRHDT, FYEKMQ (reference sequence). The CDR3 contains 14 residues. The CDR3 DNA is TGTGCCAGCAGCTCCACCATGACAGGCACTGAAGCTTTCTTT. Its translation is CASSSTMTGTEAFF.

The rearrangement links TRBV13 to TRBJ2-5, with 7 bases aligning to TRBD2. Germline assignment: CDR1 PRHDT and CDR2 FYEKMQ (reference sequence). This CDR3 has 14 amino acids. The V and J ends lost 4 bases and 4 bases, in that order; junction bases with no gene match: 6. CDR3 DNA sequence: TGTGCCAGCAGCTCACGGAGGGAGGGAGAGACCCAGTACTTC. It codes for CASSSRREGETQYF.

The J gene is TRBJ1-2, the V gene TRBV6-2 or TRBV6-3; no clear D gene. Per germline, CDR1 MNHEY and CDR2 SVGEGT. The CDR3 loop spans 13 amino acids. V shed 2 bases and J shed 2 bases, with 6 bases lying between them. CDR3 nucleotide sequence: TGTGCCAGCAGTTACAGGGAGAACTATGGCTACACCTTC. It codes for CASSYRENYGYTF.

The V call is TRBV2, the J call TRBJ1-1, with D uncertain. Trimming left V 2 bases short and J 0 bases short, with 4 bases between. The CDR3 spans 13 residues. The germline V gene encodes CDR1 SNHLY and CDR2 FYNNEI. The CDR3: CASSELMNTEAFF. The CDR3 DNA is TGTGCCAGCAGTGAACTGATGAACACTGAAGCTTTCTTT.

The chain recombines TRBV30 with TRBJ2-7, with a weak D call TRBD1 (6 bases). The germline V and J ends were trimmed by 0 bases and 3 bases, with 6 bases remaining between them. CDR3 length: 12 residues. The germline CDR1 and CDR2 sequences are GTSNPN and SVGIG (reference sequence). DNA for the CDR3: TGTGCCTGGAGTGTACAGGGCTACGAGCAGTACTTC. Protein product: CAWSVQGYEQYF.

The chain is built from TRBV7-9 and TRBJ2-5; D perhaps matches TRBD1 (5 bases). The V gene lost 1 base and the J gene lost 0 bases, with 9 bases spanning the gap. CDR1 SEHNR and CDR2 FQNEAQ come from the germline V gene (reference sequence). This CDR3 has 15 amino acids. CDR3 bases: TGTGCCAGCAGCTTAGTGTCAGGGAACCAAGAGACCCAGTACTTC. Residues: CASSLVSGNQETQYF. The full variable domain, its missing parts supplied by reference TRBV7-9 and TRBJ2-5, is DTGVSQNPRHKITKRGQNVTFRCDPISEHNRLYWYRQTLGQGPEFLTYFQNEAQLEKSRLLSDRFSAERPKGSFSTLEIQRTEQGDSAMYLCASSLVSGNQETQYFGPGTRLLVL.

The gene calls are TRBV4-3 and TRBJ2-7; no clear D gene. The CDR3 extends over 14 amino acids. Germline V gene data show CDR1 as LGHNA and CDR2 as YSLEER. Between the trimmed V and J ends, which lost 0 bases and 2 bases, there was a span of 8 bases. The CDR3 loop reads CASSQDLTTYEQYF. CDR3 DNA: TGCGCCAGCAGCCAAGATTTGACAACCTACGAGCAGTACTTC.

The CDR3 sequence: CASSSGTGDTEAFF. Here the CDR3 DNA reads TGTGCCAGCAGCTCCGGGACAGGGGACACTGAAGCTTTCTTT. The V and J genes are TRBV7-9 and TRBJ1-1, with TRBD1 matching 10 bases. CDR1 SEHNR and CDR2 FQNEAQ come from the germline V gene (reference sequence). CDR3 length: 14 residues. Unmatched junction bases numbered 2, after V lost 4 bases and J lost 3 bases.

V usage is TRBV5-6 and J usage is TRBJ2-3; D unclear. CDR3 length: 15 amino acids. From germline, CDR1 is SGHDT and CDR2 YYEEEE. Trimming shortened V by 2 bases and J by 3 bases, and 13 bases separated the two germline ends. CDR3 protein: CASSLSGSITDTQYF. Here the CDR3 DNA reads TGTGCCAGCAGCTTAAGTGGATCCATAACAGATACGCAGTATTTT.

Only one count was recorded for this clone. The chain couples TRBV15 to TRBJ2-7, with 10 bases identical to TRBD1. CDR1 and CDR2 (germline): LNHNV, YYDKDF (reference sequence). The CDR3 is made up of 16 amino acids. V shed 5 bases, J shed 2 bases, and the junction held 9 bases outside the gene matches. CDR3 loop: CATSARQDRGTYEQYF. The CDR3 DNA follows: TGTGCCACCAGCGCGCGCCAGGACAGGGGGACCTACGAGCAGTACTTC.